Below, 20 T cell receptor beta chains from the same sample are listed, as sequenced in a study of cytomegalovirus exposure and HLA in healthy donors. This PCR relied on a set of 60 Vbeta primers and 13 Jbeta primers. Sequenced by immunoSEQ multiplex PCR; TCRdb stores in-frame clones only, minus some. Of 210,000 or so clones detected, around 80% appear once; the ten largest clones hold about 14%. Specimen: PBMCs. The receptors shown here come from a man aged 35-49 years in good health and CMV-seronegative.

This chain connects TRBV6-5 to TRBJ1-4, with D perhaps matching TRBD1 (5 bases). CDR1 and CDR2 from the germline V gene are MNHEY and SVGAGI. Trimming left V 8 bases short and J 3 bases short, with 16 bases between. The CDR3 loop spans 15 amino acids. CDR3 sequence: CASARGMVANEKLFF. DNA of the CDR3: TGTGCCAGCGCTAGGGGCATGGTAGCTAATGAAAAACTGTTTTTT.

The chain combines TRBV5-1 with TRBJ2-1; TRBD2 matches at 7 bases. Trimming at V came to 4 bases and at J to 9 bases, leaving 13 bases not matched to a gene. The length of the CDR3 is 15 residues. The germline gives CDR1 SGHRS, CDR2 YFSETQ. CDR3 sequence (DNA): TGCGCCAGCAGCCTTGGCGGACTAGGGCGCCTTGAGCAGTTCTTC. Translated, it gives CASSLGGLGRLEQFF.

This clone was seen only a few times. The CDR3: CASSVAGSNSPLHF. CDR3 DNA: TGTGCCAGCAGCGTAGCAGGTAGTAATTCACCCCTCCACTTT. The J gene is TRBJ1-6, the V gene TRBV9; no reliable D call. With 0 bases removed from V and 6 bases from J, the gap between germline ends came to 7 bases. The CDR3 covers 14 residues. The germline V gene encodes CDR1 SGDLS and CDR2 YYNGEE.

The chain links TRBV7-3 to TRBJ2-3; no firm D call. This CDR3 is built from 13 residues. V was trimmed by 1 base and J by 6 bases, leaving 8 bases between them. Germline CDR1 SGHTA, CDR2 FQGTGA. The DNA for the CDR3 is TGTGCCAGCAGCTTAAGCGCCCTGGATACGCAGTATTTT. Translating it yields CASSLSALDTQYF.

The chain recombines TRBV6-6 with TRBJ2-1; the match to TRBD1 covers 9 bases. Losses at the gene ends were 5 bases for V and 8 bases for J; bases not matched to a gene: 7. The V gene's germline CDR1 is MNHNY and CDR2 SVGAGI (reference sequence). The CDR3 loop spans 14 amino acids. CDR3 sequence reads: CASSPAGQGYEQFF. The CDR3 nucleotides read TGTGCCAGCAGTCCAGCGGGACAGGGCTATGAGCAGTTCTTC.

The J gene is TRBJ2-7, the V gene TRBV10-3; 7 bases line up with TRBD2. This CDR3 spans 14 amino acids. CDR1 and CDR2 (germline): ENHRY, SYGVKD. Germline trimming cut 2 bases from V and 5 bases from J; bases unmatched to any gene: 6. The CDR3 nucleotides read TGTGCCATCAGTGAGCTGGGAGGGTACGACGAGCAGTACTTC. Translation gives CAISELGGYDEQYF.

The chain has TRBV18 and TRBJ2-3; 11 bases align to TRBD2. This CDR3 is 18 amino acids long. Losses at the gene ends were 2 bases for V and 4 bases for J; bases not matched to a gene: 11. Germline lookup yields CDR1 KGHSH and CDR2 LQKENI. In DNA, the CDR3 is TGTGCCAGCTCACCAGGGCTAGCGGGAGGCACAAACCCAGATACGCAGTATTTT. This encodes CASSPGLAGGTNPDTQYF.

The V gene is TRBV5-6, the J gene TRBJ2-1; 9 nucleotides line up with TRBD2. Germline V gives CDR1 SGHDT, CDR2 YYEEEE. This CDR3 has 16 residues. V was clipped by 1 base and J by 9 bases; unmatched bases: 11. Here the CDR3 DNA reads TGTGCCAGCAGCTTGCTTGCGGGGGGGCGGGCGGGTGAGCAGTTCTTC. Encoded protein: CASSLLAGGRAGEQFF.

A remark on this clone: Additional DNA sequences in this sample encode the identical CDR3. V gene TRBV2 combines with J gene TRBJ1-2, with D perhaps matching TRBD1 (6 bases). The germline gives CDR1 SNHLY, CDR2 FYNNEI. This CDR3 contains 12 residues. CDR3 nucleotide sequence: TGTGCACTCAGACGAGGGGACACCGGCTACACCTTC. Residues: CALRRGDTGYTF.

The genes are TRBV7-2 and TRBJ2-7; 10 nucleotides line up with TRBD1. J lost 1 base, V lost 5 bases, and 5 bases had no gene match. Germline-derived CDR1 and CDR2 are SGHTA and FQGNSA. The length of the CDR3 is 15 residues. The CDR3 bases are TGTGCCAGCAGCAGGGGACAGGGGATGTCCTACGAGCAGTACTTC. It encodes CASSRGQGMSYEQYF.

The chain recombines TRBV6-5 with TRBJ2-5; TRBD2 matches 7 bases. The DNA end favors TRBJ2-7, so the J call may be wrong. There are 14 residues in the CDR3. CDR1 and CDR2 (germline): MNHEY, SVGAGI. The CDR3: CASSYRGRAYEQYF. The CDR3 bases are TGTGCCAGCAGTTACCGGGGGAGGGCCTACGAGCAGTACTTC.

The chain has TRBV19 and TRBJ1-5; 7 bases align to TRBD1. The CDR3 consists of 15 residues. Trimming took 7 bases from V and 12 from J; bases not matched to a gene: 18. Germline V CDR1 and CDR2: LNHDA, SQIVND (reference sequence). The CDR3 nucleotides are TGTGCCAGTACCATACAGGGGACCGCCGTAAAGGGCCAGCATTTT. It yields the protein CASTIQGTAVKGQHF.

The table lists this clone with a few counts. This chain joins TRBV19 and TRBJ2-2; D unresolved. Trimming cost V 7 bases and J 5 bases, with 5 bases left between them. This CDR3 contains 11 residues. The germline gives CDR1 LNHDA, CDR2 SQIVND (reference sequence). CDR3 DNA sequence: TGTGCCAGTATGTCGACCGGGGAGCTGTTTTTT. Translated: CASMSTGELFF. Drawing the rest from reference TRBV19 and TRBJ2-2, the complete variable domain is DGGITQSPKYLFRKEGQNVTLSCEQNLNHDAMYWYRQDPGQGLRLIYYSQIVNDFQKGDIAEGYSVSREKKESFPLTVTSAQKNPTAFYLCASMSTGELFFGEGSRLTVL.

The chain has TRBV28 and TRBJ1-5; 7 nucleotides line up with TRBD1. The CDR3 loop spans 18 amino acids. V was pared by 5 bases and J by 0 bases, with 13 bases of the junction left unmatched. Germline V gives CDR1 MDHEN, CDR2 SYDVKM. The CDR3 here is CASSVTGTDGYSNQPQHF. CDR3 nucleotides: TGTGCCAGCAGTGTGACAGGGACCGACGGGTATAGCAATCAGCCCCAGCATTTT.

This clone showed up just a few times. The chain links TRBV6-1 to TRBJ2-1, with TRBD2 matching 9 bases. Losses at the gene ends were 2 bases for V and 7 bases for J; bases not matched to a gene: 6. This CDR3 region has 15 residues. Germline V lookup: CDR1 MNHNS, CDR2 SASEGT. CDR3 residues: CASSEIAGVSNEQFF. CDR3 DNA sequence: TGTGCCAGCAGTGAAATAGCGGGAGTGTCGAATGAGCAGTTCTTC.

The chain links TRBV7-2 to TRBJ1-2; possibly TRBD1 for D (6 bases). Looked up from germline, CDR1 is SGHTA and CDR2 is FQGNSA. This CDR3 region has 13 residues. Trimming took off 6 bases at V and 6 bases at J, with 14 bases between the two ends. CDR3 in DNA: TGTGCCAGCAGATTGGGACAATTGGATGGCTACACCTTC. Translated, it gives CASRLGQLDGYTF.

The CDR3 DNA reads TGCGCCAGCAGCTTGAGGGGGTCGGACTCCTACGAGCAGTACTTC. Protein product: CASSLRGSDSYEQYF. V and J are TRBV5-1 and TRBJ2-7; D is possibly TRBD1 (6 bases). Trimming removed 1 base at V and 0 bases at J, with 11 bases between. This CDR3 comprises 15 residues. Germline loops: CDR1 SGHRS, CDR2 YFSETQ. The full variable domain, its missing parts supplied by reference TRBV5-1 and TRBJ2-7, is KAGVTQTPRYLIKTRGQQVTLSCSPISGHRSVSWYQQTPGQGLQFLFEYFSETQRNKGNFPGRFSGRQFSNSRSEMNVSTLELGDSALYLCASSLRGSDSYEQYFGPGTRLTVT.

CDR3: CASSRRGTGVGEQYF. The DNA of the CDR3 is TGTGCCAGCAGCCGACGAGGGACAGGGGTGGGAGAGCAGTACTTC. The chain recombines TRBV7-9 with TRBJ2-5; 10 positions agree with TRBD1. V lost 5 bases to trimming and J lost 11 bases; unmatched junction nucleotides: 14. The CDR3 has 15 amino acids. The germline CDR1 and CDR2 sequences are SEHNR and FQNEAQ (reference sequence).

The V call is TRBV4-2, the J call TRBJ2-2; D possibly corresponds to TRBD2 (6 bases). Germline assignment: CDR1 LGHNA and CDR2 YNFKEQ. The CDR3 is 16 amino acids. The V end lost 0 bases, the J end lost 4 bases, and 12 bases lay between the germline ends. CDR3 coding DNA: TGTGCCAGCAGCCAAGATATTTGGGGAGGCACCGGGGAGCTGTTTTTT. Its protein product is CASSQDIWGGTGELFF.

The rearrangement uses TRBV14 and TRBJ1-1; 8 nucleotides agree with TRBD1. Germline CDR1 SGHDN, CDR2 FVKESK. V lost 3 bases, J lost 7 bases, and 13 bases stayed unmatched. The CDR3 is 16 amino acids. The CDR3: CASSQLGGRGLREAFF. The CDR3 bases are TGTGCCAGCAGCCAGTTAGGGGGCAGGGGGCTTCGTGAAGCTTTCTTT. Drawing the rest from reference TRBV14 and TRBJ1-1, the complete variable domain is EAGVTQFPSHSVIEKGQTVTLRCDPISGHDNLYWYRRVMGKEIKFLLHFVKESKQDESGMPNNRFLAERTGGTYSTLKVQPAELEDSGVYFCASSQLGGRGLREAFFGQGTRLTVV.